A selection of T cell receptor beta chains follows, all from one sample in a study of blood T cell repertoires in COVID-19. The table came from immunoSEQ multiplex PCR; TCRdb's copy has only in-frame clones and leaves some out. This table holds tens of thousands of clones, approximately 78% found once. The sequenced sample consisted of peripheral blood. These receptors were obtained from a human donor in a cohort sampled during active COVID-19. The CDR3 runs from the conserved cysteine through the conserved F or W. D genes are given only for firm matches. Expanded clones are given a class, and other clones once, few, many or no size at all.

TRBV7-2	-	TRBD1	TRBJ1-2	TGTGCCAGCAGCTTATTACAGGGGGGAGGCTACACCTTC	CASSLLQGGGYTF
TRBV5-4	once	-	TRBJ2-5	TGTGCCAGCAGCCCCTGGGTGGGGGCGGAAGAGACCCAGTACTTC	CASSPWVGAEETQYF
TRBV9	-	-	TRBJ2-2	TGTGCCAGCATGAAGACAGGGAACACCGGGGAGCTGTTTTTT	CASMKTGNTGELFF
TRBV6-4	-	TRBD1	TRBJ2-3	TGTGCCAGCAGTGAAGGGACAGGGGTCACAGATACGCAGTATTTT	CASSEGTGVTDTQYF
TRBV19	once	TRBD1	TRBJ1-2	TGTGCCAGTAGCCCGCGGACAGGGAACTATGGCTACACCTTC	CASSPRTGNYGYTF
TRBV7-8	-	-	TRBJ2-1	TGTGCCAGCAGTTCCCCCTTCAGGGACTACAATGAGCAGTTCTTC	CASSSPFRDYNEQFF
TRBV15	-	-	TRBJ1-3	TGTGCCACCAGCAGAAATGAGGCAGACACCATATATTTT	CATSRNEADTIYF
TRBV6-5	-	TRBD1	TRBJ2-7	TGTGCCAGCAGTTCAAAGGGGGACAGGGTCTACGAGCAGTACTTC	CASSSKGDRVYEQYF
TRBV7-2	-	TRBD2	TRBJ2-5	TGTGCCAGCAGCGTCGGACTAGCGGGGGGAGGGGAGACCCAGTACTTC	CASSVGLAGGGETQYF
TRBV7-8	-	-	TRBJ2-1	TGTGCCAGCAGCCTCTCACAGGCCAATGAGCAGTTCTTC	CASSLSQANEQFF
TRBV30	-	-	TRBJ2-5	TGTGCCTGGAGTAAGAGCCAAGAGACCCAGTACTTC	CAWSKSQETQYF
TRBV2	-	TRBD1	TRBJ2-3	TGTGCCAGCAGCGCCGACAGGGGGGCCACAGATACGCAGTATTTT	CASSADRGATDTQYF
TRBV6-5	many	-	TRBJ1-5	TGTGCCAGCAAAACGGGCAATCAGCCCCAGCATTTT	CASKTGNQPQHF
TRBV5-1	-	TRBD2	TRBJ2-1	TGCGCCAGCAGCCCCCGGGGAGCGGGGGGGGATGAGCAGTTCTTC	CASSPRGAGGDEQFF
TRBV24-1	once	-	TRBJ1-5	TGTGCCACCAGTGATTCCCGGACTAATCAGCCCCAGCATTTT	CATSDSRTNQPQHF
TRBV27	-	TRBD1	TRBJ1-4	TGTGCCAGCAGTTTAAGGAGACAGGGGAATGAAAAACTGTTTTTT	CASSLRRQGNEKLFF
TRBV19	-	TRBD2	TRBJ2-5	TGTGCCAGTAGTATGTCTAGCGGGGGGGCCTTAGAGACCCAGTACTTC	CASSMSSGGALETQYF
TRBV11-3	-	-	TRBJ2-1	TGTGCCAGCAGCCCAGGGCCGTTCTCCTACAATGAGCAGTTCTTC	CASSPGPFSYNEQFF
TRBV5-1	-	TRBD1	TRBJ2-7	TGCGCCAGCAGCTTGGCCTTAGGACAGGGATTCTACGAGCAGTACTTC	CASSLALGQGFYEQYF
TRBV28	-	-	TRBJ1-5	TGTGCCAGCATAAAGCGTACCAATCAGCCCCAGCATTTT	CASIKRTNQPQHF
TRBV7-8	once	TRBD2	TRBJ2-1	TGTGCCAGCAGCCGCCCGGGAGGACTAGCGGGGGGGAACAATGAGCAGTTCTTC	CASSRPGGLAGGNNEQFF
TRBV18	-	-	TRBJ1-1	TGTGCCAGCTCACCACTCGACACTGAAGCTTTCTTT	CASSPLDTEAFF
TRBV28	-	TRBD2	TRBJ2-1	TGTGCCAGCAGTTCCCCTGGTGGGACTACGGGGAATGAGCAGTTCTTC	CASSSPGGTTGNEQFF
TRBV5-1	-	-	TRBJ2-7	TGCGCCAGCAGCTTGATGTGGGCGGGAAACGAGCAGTACTTC	CASSLMWAGNEQYF
TRBV28	once	-	TRBJ1-3	TGTGCCAGCAGTTTATTAACAAATACTGGAAACACCATATATTTT	CASSLLTNTGNTIYF
TRBV3-1/TRBV3-2	few	-	TRBJ1-6	TGTGCCAGCAGCCAAGAGAGAGGGGGTACCCTCCACTTT	CASSQERGGTLHF
TRBV28	-	-	TRBJ1-3	TGTGCCAGCAGTTTAGCAGGGAAGAATGGAAACACCATATATTTT	CASSLAGKNGNTIYF
TRBV7-8	few	-	TRBJ1-5	TGTGCCAGCAGCTCAACTAGGACAGAAGGTAGCAATCAGCCCCAGCATTTT	CASSSTRTEGSNQPQHF
TRBV5-4	-	TRBD1	TRBJ1-1	TGTGCCAGCAGCGTACCCACCGGGACAGGGAAGTCAGCTTTCTTT	CASSVPTGTGKSAFF
TRBV7-2	few	TRBD2	TRBJ2-7	TGTGCCAGCAGCTTCCCACTAGCGGGTTCCACCTACGAGCAGTACTTC	CASSFPLAGSTYEQYF
TRBV20-1	-	TRBD2	TRBJ2-7	TGCAGTGCTTGGGGGGAGGGCGAGCAGTACTTC	CSAWGEGEQYF
TRBV9	-	TRBD1	TRBJ1-1	TGTGCCAGCAGTGCAGGGGGGATGAACACTGAAGCTTTCTTT	CASSAGGMNTEAFF
TRBV7-9	few	-	TRBJ2-2	TGTGCCAGCAGCTTAGCGCGGCTTTTCACCGGGGAGCTGTTTTTT	CASSLARLFTGELFF
TRBV6-5	-	TRBD1	TRBJ2-3	TGTGCCACCGTTGGACAGGGGGGGACAGATACGCAGTATTTT	CATVGQGGTDTQYF
TRBV6-5	-	-	TRBJ1-2	TGTGCCAGCAGGAACAGGGCCCCTAACTATGGCTACACCTTC	CASRNRAPNYGYTF
TRBV18	few	TRBD1	TRBJ2-2	TGTGCCAGCTCACCCTCAGGGGGCGACACCGGGGAGCTGTTTTTT	CASSPSGGDTGELFF
TRBV27	few	TRBD2	TRBJ2-3	TGTGCCAGCAGTTTAAGGCAGCGGGGGGCCACAGATACGCAGTATTTT	CASSLRQRGATDTQYF
TRBV5-1	-	TRBD1	TRBJ2-3	TGCGCCAGCAGTTTAGACAGGGCCGCAGATACGCAGTATTTT	CASSLDRAADTQYF
TRBV6-5	-	-	TRBJ2-4	TGTGCCAGCAGCTCGACAACCAAAAACATTCAGTACTTC	CASSSTTKNIQYF
TRBV1	-	-	TRBJ2-7	TGCACCAGCAGCCAAGGTCGACTAGCCCAGTACTTC	CTSSQGRLAQYF
TRBV19	-	-	TRBJ1-4	TGTGCCAGTAGTATTGGGGGGACCGCAAATGAAAAACTGTTTTTT	CASSIGGTANEKLFF
TRBV2	-	-	TRBJ2-2	TGTGCCAGCCGGCGAGACAGAAACACCGGGGAGCTGTTTTTT	CASRRDRNTGELFF
TRBV12-5	-	TRBD1	TRBJ1-6	TGTGCTAGTGGTTTGGCCGCTAAAAATGAGGGACAGGGGGCGCTCGGAGGACCCCTCCACTTT	CASGLAAKNEGQGALGGPLHF
TRBV27	-	-	TRBJ1-6	TGTGCCAGCAGTTTGAAGAGCTCCTATAATTCACCCCTCCACTTT	CASSLKSSYNSPLHF
TRBV6-5	-	-	TRBJ2-7	TGTGCCAGCAGTCCTTTGTCGTACGAGCAGTACTTC	CASSPLSYEQYF
TRBV7-2	-	TRBD2	TRBJ2-4	TGTGCCAGCAGCAATTCATACGGGGGGAGAAAAAACATTCAGTACTTC	CASSNSYGGRKNIQYF
TRBV7-9	-	TRBD1	TRBJ2-7	TGTGCCAGCAGCTTAAGCAGGGGGCCCTACGAGCAGTACTTC	CASSLSRGPYEQYF
TRBV10-1	-	-	TRBJ1-2	TGCGCCAGCAGTGAGTCGGGCGCTAACTATGGCTACACCTTC	CASSESGANYGYTF
TRBV7-8	-	-	TRBJ2-2	TGTGCCAGCAGCTGGGGAGGTAACACCGGGGAGCTGTTTTTT	CASSWGGNTGELFF